This T cell receptor beta chain was sequenced during a study of breast tumors, draining lymph nodes, adjacent tissues. Broader study findings: Luminal-like breast cancer showed significantly greater tumor-nontumor repertoire similarity than basal-like breast cancer did. Compared with lymph nodes, tumors were less diverse; compared with nontumor tissue, more. The lymph node origin of tumor T cells was framed as consistent with a hypothesis, not demonstrated. Findings are consistent with lymph node origin and intratumoral expansion of most tumor T cells.

Using its own MiXCR run on the multiplex PCR reads, TCRdb lists one record per CDR3 protein. The sample yields more than 250,000 distinct CDR3 sequences, about 33% seen once. This clonotype was counted ten times or more. Its cognate antigen is unknown. Samples came from axillary lymph nodes draining the breast cancer. CDR3 length equals 14 residues. V was pared by 8 bases and J by 1 base, with 14 bases between. Germline V CDR1 and CDR2: SNHLY, FYNNEI. The receptor was isolated from a female donor with breast cancer. Some clones in this sample may be carry-over from other donors' samples. The specimen was axillary lymph node tissue. This chain uses TRBV2 with TRBJ2-5; D not certain. The CDR3: CASLLSAAQETQYF. In DNA form, the CDR3 reads TGTGCCAGCCTTTTATCGGCGGCCCAAGAGACCCAGTACTTC.